This entry lists 29 T cell receptor beta chains sequenced from one sample in a study of a mutant IDH1 vaccine in newly diagnosed glioma. Time point denoted: week 23, last vaccination. Topical imiquimod was applied with each vaccine dose, which held 300 ug of mutant IDH1 20-mer peptide. These receptors lack a known antigen. Assay used: immunoSEQ multiplex PCR; TCRdb lists only in-frame clones, some missing. The sample consists of around 60,000 clones, roughly 85% of them appearing once. The sample in question was PBMCs, obtained from a glioma patient whose treatment included an IDH1 peptide vaccine. All receptors come from a man aged 25-40 years with glioma.

The chain is built from TRBV7-8 and TRBJ2-1; 7 bases align to TRBD2. V was pared by 3 bases and J by 2 bases, with 7 bases of the junction left unmatched. CDR1 and CDR2 from the germline V gene are SGHVS and FQNEAQ. The CDR3 has 16 residues. This chain's CDR3 is CASSFFWTRTYNEQFF. CDR3 coding DNA: TGTGCCAGCAGCTTCTTCTGGACTAGAACCTACAATGAGCAGTTCTTC. Together with reference TRBV7-8 and TRBJ2-1, the CDR3 gives the full variable domain: GAGVSQSPRYKVAKRGQDVALRCDPISGHVSLFWYQQALGQGPEFLTYFQNEAQLDKSGLPSDRFFAERPEGSVSTLKIQRTQQEDSAVYLCASSFFWTRTYNEQFFGPGTRLTVL.

The chain recombines TRBV10-3 with TRBJ2-1; D is unclear. V shed 3 bases and J shed 3 bases, with 6 bases lying between them. The CDR3 totals 13 residues. Germline CDR1 is ENHRY and CDR2 is SYGVKD. This CDR3 is CAISDKVYNEQFF. Written as DNA, the CDR3 is TGTGCCATCAGTGATAAGGTCTACAATGAGCAGTTCTTC.

This chain joins TRBV19 and TRBJ2-5, with TRBD2 identical over 10 bases. The CDR3 runs 14 residues. Germline CDR1 reads LNHDA; CDR2 reads SQIVND (reference sequence). Trimming removed 7 bases from V and 3 bases from J; junction bases left unmatched: 5. CDR3 sequence reads: CASTSGGVKETQYF. The CDR3 DNA sequence: TGTGCCAGTACCAGCGGGGGGGTCAAAGAGACCCAGTACTTC.

The V call is TRBV6-6, the J call TRBJ1-5; D is unresolved. Trimming pared 5 bases from V and 3 bases from J, leaving 11 bases between. Germline-derived CDR1 and CDR2 are MNHNY and SVGAGI (reference sequence). The CDR3 is made up of 14 amino acids. This CDR3 reads CASSVSGFNQPQHF. The CDR3 DNA reads as TGTGCCAGCAGTGTGAGCGGGTTCAATCAGCCCCAGCATTTT.

The chain links TRBV28 to TRBJ1-6, with 9 bases aligning to TRBD1. Germline-derived CDR1 and CDR2 are MDHEN and SYDVKM. This CDR3 spans 19 amino acids. The V and J ends lost 5 bases and 5 bases, in that order; junction bases with no gene match: 16. The CDR3 DNA sequence: TGTGCCAGCAGTCCTCCGGGACAGGGAAAAAGGGTGAATAATTCACCCCTCCACTTT. It codes for CASSPPGQGKRVNNSPLHF.

This clone occurred once. DNA of the CDR3: TGTGCCAGCAGTGAGGGACAGGGTCTCGACGAGCAGTACTTC. Encoded protein: CASSEGQGLDEQYF. The rearrangement links TRBV2 to TRBJ2-7; 9 nucleotides align to TRBD1. The germline gives CDR1 SNHLY, CDR2 FYNNEI. V lost 3 bases to trimming and J lost 5 bases; unmatched junction nucleotides: 5. The CDR3 totals 14 residues.

This chain links TRBV4-1 with TRBJ2-5; 8 bases align to TRBD2. The DNA end favors TRBJ2-7, so the J call may be wrong. This CDR3 region has 14 residues. CDR1 is MGHRA, CDR2 YSYEKL, per germline. The CDR3 DNA sequence: TGCGCCAGCAGCGATAGCGGGATTTCCTACGAGCAGTACTTC. Its translation is CASSDSGISYEQYF.

This chain connects TRBV6-6 to TRBJ1-5; D unclear. With 6 bases removed from V and 11 bases from J, the gap between germline ends came to 17 bases. Germline V gives CDR1 MNHNY, CDR2 SVGAGI (reference sequence). The CDR3 has 13 amino acids. CDR3 bases: TGTGCCAGCAGGACTTTAGTGTCAACAACCCAGCATTTT. The encoded protein is CASRTLVSTTQHF.

The rearrangement links TRBV4-1 to TRBJ2-3; D is ambiguous. Germline CDR1 MGHRA, CDR2 YSYEKL. V lost 5 bases, J lost 3 bases, and 9 bases lay in between. This CDR3 comprises 13 residues. CDR3 bases: TGCGCCAGCAGCAAGGTGGGGACAGATACGCAGTATTTT. Encoded protein: CASSKVGTDTQYF.

This clone was detected only a few times. This chain uses TRBV6-6 with TRBJ1-5; TRBD1 is a possible D gene (5 bases). Trimming took off 2 bases at V and 5 bases at J, with 10 bases between the two ends. CDR3 length: 14 amino acids. Germline CDR1 and CDR2: MNHNY and SVGAGI (reference sequence). CDR3 nucleotide sequence: TGTGCCAGCAGTTACCCATGGGACTATCAGCCCCAGCATTTT. Translated: CASSYPWDYQPQHF.

This clone was detected only a few times. The chain carries TRBV7-6 and TRBJ1-1; possibly TRBD1 for D (5 bases). CDR1 and CDR2 from the germline V gene are SGHVS and FNYEAQ. CDR3 length: 13 residues. Trimming stripped 5 bases from V and 5 bases from J, with 12 bases between. In DNA form, the CDR3 reads TGTGCCAGCAGCCCAGCTGGGGGGACTGAAGCTTTCTTT. This gives the protein CASSPAGGTEAFF.

This sequence joins TRBV4-1 and TRBJ2-3; D gene ambiguous. From germline, CDR1 is MGHRA and CDR2 YSYEKL. The length of the CDR3 is 18 residues. V gave up 2 bases and J gave up 5 bases, with 23 bases separating them. The CDR3 nucleotides are TGCGCCAGCAGCCAACCCAGACTCGACGGCTCCCGCGGAGATACGCAGTATTTT. Translated: CASSQPRLDGSRGDTQYF.

The chain has TRBV28 and TRBJ1-5, with TRBD1 matching over 7 bases. The J segment lost 7 bases and the V segment lost 3 bases, leaving 3 bases of the junction unmatched. There are 13 residues in the CDR3. CDR1 is MDHEN and CDR2 is SYDVKM in the germline V gene. CDR3 bases: TGTGCCAGCAGTTTCAGGGGGGAACAGCCCCAGCATTTT. Translating it yields CASSFRGEQPQHF.

The genes are TRBV2 and TRBJ2-3, with 9 bases matching TRBD2. The CDR3 runs to 15 residues. V was clipped by 4 bases and J by 6 bases; unmatched bases: 8. Germline assignment: CDR1 SNHLY and CDR2 FYNNEI. CDR3 DNA: TGTGCCAGCAGTGGAAATAGCGGGGGTGGGGATACGCAGTATTTT. Its translation is CASSGNSGGGDTQYF.

Here the CDR3 DNA reads TGTGCCAGCTCACCACGTGAACAGGGTATGAATGAGCAGTTCTTC. Protein: CASSPREQGMNEQFF. The chain recombines TRBV18 with TRBJ2-1; D is perhaps TRBD1 (6 bases). V shed 1 base and J shed 7 bases, with 14 bases lying between them. The CDR3 is 15 residues long. CDR1 and CDR2 (germline): KGHSH, LQKENI.

The chain has TRBV19 and TRBJ1-2, with TRBD1 identical over 10 bases. The germline CDR1 and CDR2 sequences are LNHDA and SQIVND (reference sequence). Losses at the gene ends were 7 bases for V and 3 bases for J; bases not matched to a gene: 11. The CDR3 has 16 amino acids. The CDR3 DNA sequence: TGTGCCAGTAACGATCCCCCCGGGACAGGGGACTATGGCTACACCTTC. It translates to CASNDPPGTGDYGYTF.

The V and J genes are TRBV11-2 and TRBJ2-7, with D possibly called TRBD1 or TRBD2 (5 bases each). Germline V gene lookup returns CDR1 SGHAT and CDR2 FQNNGV. V dropped 1 base and J dropped 7 bases, with 14 bases sitting between them. This CDR3 has 14 amino acids. CDR3: CASSLVRIGTEQYF. CDR3 DNA: TGTGCCAGCAGCTTAGTTCGAATTGGGACGGAGCAGTACTTC.

The V and J genes are TRBV19 and TRBJ2-3, with 9 positions matching TRBD2. V shed 7 bases and J 5 bases; nucleotides not matched to a gene: 7. The length of the CDR3 is 14 residues. Germline assignment: CDR1 LNHDA and CDR2 SQIVND (reference sequence). The CDR3 sequence: CASKGRGGVDTQYF. The CDR3 DNA is TGTGCCAGTAAGGGGCGGGGGGGAGTAGATACGCAGTATTTT.

This clone was seen more than once but under ten times. The V and J genes are TRBV19 and TRBJ1-1; D gene unclear. V was cut by 6 bases and J by 0 bases, with 14 bases left in between. CDR3 length: 15 amino acids. Looked up from germline, CDR1 is LNHDA and CDR2 is SQIVND (reference sequence). The CDR3: CASSLTNQMNTEAFF. The CDR3 bases are TGTGCCAGTAGCCTAACGAACCAAATGAACACTGAAGCTTTCTTT.

The chain couples TRBV18 to TRBJ1-1; the D is unclear. V gave up 3 bases and J gave up 3 bases, with 8 bases separating them. The CDR3 has 13 residues. Germline V CDR1 and CDR2: KGHSH, LQKENI. CDR3 sequence: CASSPTPYTEAFF. The DNA for the CDR3 is TGTGCCAGCTCACCGACACCCTACACTGAAGCTTTCTTT. Full variable domain (missing parts from reference TRBV18 and TRBJ1-1): NAGVMQNPRHLVRRRGQEARLRCSPMKGHSHVYWYRQLPEEGLKFMVYLQKENIIDESGMPKERFSAEFPKEGPSILRIQQVVRGDSAAYFCASSPTPYTEAFFGQGTRLTVV.

This clone showed up just once. This rearrangement joins TRBV10-2 to TRBJ2-7; TRBD1 is a possible D gene (6 bases). Germline CDR1 and CDR2: WSHSY and SAAADI. Trimming stripped 3 bases from V and 2 bases from J, with 20 bases between. This CDR3 spans 17 amino acids. The CDR3 region is CASSDWGRQEGPYEQYF. The DNA for the CDR3 is TGCGCCAGCAGTGATTGGGGGCGTCAGGAAGGACCCTACGAGCAGTACTTC.

The chain joins TRBV28 to TRBJ1-5, with a possible D match to TRBD1 (6 bases). In germline, CDR1 is MDHEN, CDR2 SYDVKM. V gave up 7 bases and J gave up 3 bases, with 13 bases separating them. The CDR3 consists of 14 residues. CDR3 bases: TGTGCCAGCACCTTTCGGACAGTCAATCAGCCCCAGCATTTT. Residues: CASTFRTVNQPQHF. The entire variable domain, with the rest obtained from reference TRBV28 and TRBJ1-5, is as follows: DVKVTQSSRYLVKRTGEKVFLECVQDMDHENMFWYRQDPGLGLRLIYFSYDVKMKEKGDIPEGYSVSREKKERFSLILESASTNQTSMYLCASTFRTVNQPQHFGDGTRLSIL.

The rearrangement uses TRBV5-1 and TRBJ1-1; D remains unclear. V shed 2 bases and J shed 7 bases, with 6 bases lying between them. This CDR3 contains 11 residues. Germline-derived CDR1 and CDR2 are SGHRS and YFSETQ. The CDR3: CASSFRSEAFF. Written as DNA, the CDR3 is TGCGCCAGCAGCTTCAGGAGTGAAGCTTTCTTT.

The rearrangement joins TRBV4-2 to TRBJ2-3, with 7 bases fitting TRBD2. This CDR3 spans 15 amino acids. Trimming cost V 0 bases and J 5 bases; bases outside gene matches: 5. Germline loops: CDR1 LGHNA, CDR2 YNFKEQ. The CDR3 is CASSQDPAGKDTQYF. The CDR3 nucleotides are TGTGCCAGCAGCCAAGATCCAGCGGGAAAAGATACGCAGTATTTT.

CDR3 region: CASSFPSKTRTMSGGTGYTF. The CDR3 region has the DNA TGTGCCAGCAGTTTCCCTTCCAAAACTAGGACAATGTCTGGGGGCACTGGCTACACCTTC. This chain joins TRBV28 and TRBJ1-2; maybe TRBD1 (6 bases). The CDR3 sequence is 20 residues long. CDR1 is MDHEN and CDR2 is SYDVKM in the germline V gene. Between the trimmed V and J ends, which lost 3 bases and 7 bases, there was a span of 33 bases.

This clone has only one observation. The rearrangement uses TRBV6-6 and TRBJ2-5, with 9 bases that match TRBD1. CDR1 and CDR2 (germline): MNHNY, SVGAGI (reference sequence). J gave up 5 bases and V 10 bases, and 8 bases lay outside the gene matches. The CDR3 covers 13 residues. The CDR3 spells CATMDRGRETQYF. The CDR3 DNA reads as TGTGCCACCATGGACAGGGGTAGGGAGACCCAGTACTTC.

This chain connects TRBV5-6 to TRBJ1-4; D call uncertain. The CDR3 sequence is 12 residues long. The V gene's germline CDR1 is SGHDT and CDR2 YYEEEE. V was cut by 3 bases and J by 7 bases, with 7 bases left in between. The CDR3 reads CASSYEGEKLFF. In DNA form, the CDR3 reads TGTGCCAGCAGCTATGAAGGTGAAAAACTGTTTTTT.

This clone came up a few times. The CDR3 reads CASSLTYIKLGNTGELFF. The CDR3 bases are TGTGCCAGCAGCTTGACATATATTAAACTTGGGAACACCGGGGAGCTGTTTTTT. This chain uses TRBV5-6 with TRBJ2-2; D gene unclear. Trimming cost V 1 base and J 1 base, with 17 bases left between them. Germline V lookup: CDR1 SGHDT, CDR2 YYEEEE. The CDR3 is 18 residues long.

V gene TRBV4-1 combines with J gene TRBJ1-5; 8 bases align to TRBD1. The ends lost 0 bases at V and 0 bases at J; junction bases unmatched: 10. This CDR3 comprises 19 residues. Per germline, CDR1 MGHRA and CDR2 YSYEKL. Here the CDR3 DNA reads TGCGCCAGCAGCCAAGAGAGATTGGGGACAGGCTATAGCAATCAGCCCCAGCATTTT. It codes for CASSQERLGTGYSNQPQHF.